Listed below are T cell receptor beta chains from one sample, sequenced in a study of spatial heterogeneity in lung cancer. Each CDR3 protein is one row after TCRdb ran MiXCR on the 5' RACE reads. The sample includes roughly 13,000 distinct CDR3 sequences, approximately 3.8% of them seen just once. This sample comprised PBMCs, obtained at surgery. The receptors were sampled from a male donor with early-stage non-small cell lung cancer. Each CDR3 is given with its conserved first and last residue. The D gene is left open where the match is weak. Size is omitted from some rows. Given values are once, few, many or a class for expanded clones.

size: many; J: TRBJ1-4; V: TRBV20-1; D: NA; DNA: TGCAGTGCGGGACGGCAAACTAATGAAAAACTGTTTTTT; CDR3: CSAGRQTNEKLFF
size: many; J: TRBJ2-5; V: TRBV7-9; D: NA; DNA: TGTGCCAGCAGCTTAGAGACCCAGTACTTC; CDR3: CASSLETQYF
size: few; J: TRBJ1-2; V: TRBV30; D: NA; DNA: TGTGCCTGGAGTGTAGGGTCCCCACTACCTCCTAACTATGGCTACACCTTC; CDR3: CAWSVGSPLPPNYGYTF
size: many; J: TRBJ2-7; V: TRBV20-1; D: TRBD2; DNA: TGCAGTGCGTCCGGGGGGGCGACTACGGGCGAGCAGTACTTC; CDR3: CSASGGATTGEQYF
size: many; J: TRBJ2-7; V: TRBV5-1; D: TRBD2; DNA: TGCGCCAGCAGTCCCGGAGGAAGCGGGAGGGACGAGCAGTACTTC; CDR3: CASSPGGSGRDEQYF
size: many; J: TRBJ1-1; V: TRBV7-8; D: NA; DNA: TGTGCCAGCAGCTTAGGTTCAGGTCCGGGGACTGAAGCTTTCTTT; CDR3: CASSLGSGPGTEAFF
size: many; J: TRBJ2-3; V: TRBV6-2/TRBV6-3; D: TRBD2; DNA: TGTGCCACCGGGACTAGCGCGGCAGATACGCAGTATTTT; CDR3: CATGTSAADTQYF
size: many; J: TRBJ2-7; V: TRBV20-1; D: TRBD2; DNA: TGCAGTGCGACTAGCGGGGCCCCCTACGAGCAGTACTTC; CDR3: CSATSGAPYEQYF
size: few; J: TRBJ2-7; V: TRBV5-4; D: NA; DNA: TGTGCCAGCAGCCTCCGGGACCTCGAGGCGGGTGAGCAGTACTTC; CDR3: CASSLRDLEAGEQYF
size: many; J: TRBJ1-1; V: TRBV5-1; D: NA; DNA: TGCGCCAGCAGCTTGGCTGGGAAGACTGAAGCTTTCTTT; CDR3: CASSLAGKTEAFF
size: many; J: TRBJ2-5; V: TRBV3-1; D: TRBD2; DNA: TGTGCCAGCAGCGTCGGGGGGGAGACCCAGTACTTC; CDR3: CASSVGGETQYF
size: many; J: TRBJ2-1; V: TRBV20-1; D: TRBD2; DNA: TGCAGTGCTAGGCTAGCGGGAGGACACAATGAGCAGTTCTTC; CDR3: CSARLAGGHNEQFF
size: few; J: TRBJ2-6; V: TRBV9; D: NA; DNA: TGTGCCAGCAGCGTAGATCCCTCTGGGGCCAACGTCCTGACTTTC; CDR3: CASSVDPSGANVLTF
size: NA; J: TRBJ2-2; V: TRBV2; D: TRBD2; DNA: TGTGCCAGCATAGGCGGGAGGGCCCTGGGGTCCGGGGAGCTGTTTTTT; CDR3: CASIGGRALGSGELFF
size: few; J: TRBJ2-3; V: TRBV28; D: TRBD2; DNA: TGTGCCAGGAACGAAGGCGGGAGTGGCACAGATACGCAGTATTTT; CDR3: CARNEGGSGTDTQYF
size: many; J: TRBJ2-2; V: TRBV7-9; D: TRBD1; DNA: TGTGCCAGCAGCTTAAAGGGGACAGGGAGAAAGACCGGGGAGCTGTTTTTT; CDR3: CASSLKGTGRKTGELFF
size: many; J: TRBJ1-1; V: TRBV4-1; D: NA; DNA: TGCGCCAGCAGTCCGCACACCAACATAGCGAAGGCCTCGAACACTGAAGCTTTCTTT; CDR3: CASSPHTNIAKASNTEAFF
size: few; J: TRBJ2-5; V: TRBV11-2; D: TRBD2; DNA: TGTGCCAGCAGCTTAGCAAGCGGGAGGTTAGAGACCCAGTACTTC; CDR3: CASSLASGRLETQYF
size: many; J: TRBJ2-1; V: TRBV21-1; D: NA; DNA: TGTGCCAGCAGCAATGGGACTAGCGGCTTCAATGAGCAGTTCTTC; CDR3: CASSNGTSGFNEQFF
size: many; J: TRBJ2-7; V: TRBV20-1; D: NA; DNA: TGCAGTGCTAGAGCCAGCGAGTACTACGAGCAGTACTTC; CDR3: CSARASEYYEQYF
size: medium-sized; J: TRBJ1-1; V: TRBV7-9; D: NA; DNA: TGTGCCAGCAGCCCGACCCTAGCGGGATACACTGAAGCTTTCTTT; CDR3: CASSPTLAGYTEAFF
size: many; J: TRBJ1-2; V: TRBV7-2; D: NA; DNA: TGTGCCAGCAGCTCAGAACCACTTAACTATGGCTACACCTTC; CDR3: CASSSEPLNYGYTF
size: many; J: TRBJ2-1; V: TRBV29-1; D: NA; DNA: TGCAGCGTTGAAGCTTCCCAAACCTACAATGAGCAGTTCTTC; CDR3: CSVEASQTYNEQFF
size: few; J: TRBJ2-1; V: TRBV30; D: NA; DNA: TGTGCCTCCCGCCCGAACTCGGAGGTGCAGTTCTTC; CDR3: CASRPNSEVQFF
size: many; J: TRBJ2-7; V: TRBV4-1; D: NA; DNA: TGCGCCAGCAGCGGGGGTTTGCAAGTGGACGAGCAGTACTTC; CDR3: CASSGGLQVDEQYF
size: many; J: TRBJ2-1; V: TRBV21-1; D: NA; DNA: TGTGCCAGCTGGAATGTCTCTTTGTGCTTGACTAGCCCGAATGAGCAGTTCTTC; CDR3: CASWNVSLCLTSPNEQFF
size: many; J: TRBJ2-3; V: TRBV19; D: TRBD2; DNA: TGTGCCAGTAGCGGACTAGCGGGAACTAGCACAGATACGCAGTATTTT; CDR3: CASSGLAGTSTDTQYF
size: few; J: TRBJ2-3; V: TRBV19; D: NA; DNA: TGTGCCAGTAGGAGGGTTGGAGATACGCAGTATTTT; CDR3: CASRRVGDTQYF
size: many; J: TRBJ2-5; V: TRBV7-9; D: NA; DNA: TGTGCCAGCAGCTTAGGGGCAGGGGGGAAGCAAGAGACCCAGTACTTC; CDR3: CASSLGAGGKQETQYF
size: many; J: TRBJ1-5; V: TRBV28; D: TRBD1; DNA: TGTGCCACCGGGACAGGGGGAAGCGGTCAGCCCCAGCATTTT; CDR3: CATGTGGSGQPQHF
size: few; J: TRBJ1-5; V: TRBV28; D: TRBD1; DNA: TGTGCCAGCAGCCCGAGGACAGGGGGCGGTCAGCCCCAGCATTTT; CDR3: CASSPRTGGGQPQHF
size: many; J: TRBJ1-5; V: TRBV10-3; D: TRBD1; DNA: TGTGCCATCAGTACAGGGGCAGGCAATCAGCCCCAGCATTTT; CDR3: CAISTGAGNQPQHF
size: few; J: TRBJ2-3; V: TRBV6-2/TRBV6-3; D: NA; DNA: TGTGCCAGCAGTTTCTTAGCGGATACGCAGTATTTT; CDR3: CASSFLADTQYF
size: many; J: TRBJ2-1; V: TRBV3-1; D: TRBD2; DNA: TGTGCCAGCAGCCAAGTTAGCGGGAGGCGCGGGGAGCAGTTCTTC; CDR3: CASSQVSGRRGEQFF
size: many; J: TRBJ1-2; V: TRBV18; D: NA; DNA: TGTGCCAGCTCACCAGCTGCCTATGTGGATGGCTACACCTTC; CDR3: CASSPAAYVDGYTF
size: many; J: TRBJ2-5; V: TRBV12-3/TRBV12-4; D: TRBD2; DNA: TGTGCCAGCAGTTTATCGGGGGGACAAGAGACCCAGTACTTC; CDR3: CASSLSGGQETQYF
size: many; J: TRBJ1-6; V: TRBV7-3; D: NA; DNA: TGTGCCAGCAGCTTAATGGGTACCAATTCACCCCTCCACTTT; CDR3: CASSLMGTNSPLHF
size: large; J: TRBJ2-1; V: TRBV28; D: NA; DNA: TGTGCCAGCAGTCCCGGAGTCAGTGAGCAGTTCTTC; CDR3: CASSPGVSEQFF
size: NA; J: TRBJ2-5; V: TRBV5-4; D: NA; DNA: TGTGCCAGCAGCCCCCGACAGGACCAAGAGACCCAGTACTTC; CDR3: CASSPRQDQETQYF
size: NA; J: TRBJ2-6; V: TRBV6-6; D: NA; DNA: TGTGCCACCCAGGGGAGTAAACCCTCTGGGGCCAACGTCCTGACTTTC; CDR3: CATQGSKPSGANVLTF
size: many; J: TRBJ1-4; V: TRBV19; D: TRBD1; DNA: TGTGCCAGTAGGCTCCGGGACAGGGGAACTAATGAAAAACTGTTTTTT; CDR3: CASRLRDRGTNEKLFF
size: many; J: TRBJ2-7; V: TRBV12-3/TRBV12-4; D: NA; DNA: TGTGCCAGCGGCCAGGCTGGGATTGTATGGGACGGGCAGTACTTC; CDR3: CASGQAGIVWDGQYF
size: many; J: TRBJ2-3; V: TRBV24-1; D: NA; DNA: TGTGCCACCAGTGATTTACCCGGCGCCAGGGCAGATACGCAGTATTTT; CDR3: CATSDLPGARADTQYF
size: many; J: TRBJ2-1; V: TRBV30; D: TRBD2; DNA: TGTGCCTGGAGGGAACGGACTAGCGGGAAATACAATGAGCAGTTCTTC; CDR3: CAWRERTSGKYNEQFF
size: many; J: TRBJ2-1; V: TRBV6-5; D: TRBD2; DNA: TGTGCCAGCAGTTACTTGGCTAGCGGGAGGAATGAGCAGTTCTTC; CDR3: CASSYLASGRNEQFF